This is a list of T cell receptor beta chains from one sample in a study of blood T cells in healthy people across ages. In TCRdb, the 5' RACE reads were re-called with MiXCR into one record per CDR3 protein. This table has around 1,700,000 distinct CDR3 sequences, roughly 27% appearing once. The specimen sequenced was blood. All receptors come from a woman in her twenties or thirties in good health. The CDR3 runs from the conserved cysteine through the conserved F or W. The order of the fields is J gene, D gene, CDR3 length, clone size, V gene, CDR3 protein, CDR3 DNA. D genes are given only for firm matches. Expanded clones are given a class, and other clones once, few, many or no size at all.

TRBJ2-5,-,14,-,TRBV3-1,CASSQVEPQETQYF,TGTGCCAGCAGCCAGGTAGAACCGCAAGAGACCCAGTACTTC
TRBJ2-1,-,15,-,TRBV14,CASSQGRGTYNEQFF,TGTGCCAGCAGCCAGGGACGGGGAACCTACAATGAGCAGTTCTTC
TRBJ2-5,TRBD2,14,-,TRBV5-4,CASSSTSGEKTQYF,TGTGCCAGCAGCTCGACTAGCGGGGAAAAGACCCAGTACTTC
TRBJ2-5,-,16,few,TRBV12-5,CASGLSLARLGETQYF,TGTGCTAGTGGTTTGTCCCTCGCTAGACTGGGAGAGACCCAGTACTTC
TRBJ2-5,TRBD1,15,-,TRBV28,CASSIGRTGGKTQYF,TGTGCCAGCAGTATAGGACGGACAGGGGGAAAGACCCAGTACTTC
TRBJ1-2,-,12,-,TRBV12-3/TRBV12-4,CASSLGASSYTF,TGTGCCAGTAGCCTCGGGGCCTCGAGCTACACCTTC
TRBJ2-5,-,13,-,TRBV28,CASSSPQCETQYF,TGTGCCAGCAGCTCCCCCCAATGTGAGACCCAGTACTTC
TRBJ2-7,-,14,-,TRBV20-1,CSARDRGMVYEQYF,TGCAGTGCTAGAGATAGGGGGATGGTGTACGAGCAGTACTTC
TRBJ1-1,-,16,-,TRBV18,CASSPVTTGTGTEAFF,TGTGCCAGCTCACCAGTAACCACCGGGACTGGGACTGAAGCTTTCTTT
TRBJ2-4,TRBD2,23,few,TRBV29-1,CSVTSQGPDGAGAAGMSKNIRYF,TGCAGCGTCACCTCTCAAGGGCCGGATGGTGCGGGAGCTGCAGGGATGAGTAAAAACATTCGGTACTTC
TRBJ1-2,TRBD1,15,few,TRBV9,CASSPRGQGTYGYTF,TGTGCCAGCAGCCCCAGGGGACAGGGCACCTATGGCTACACCTTC
TRBJ2-5,-,14,-,TRBV7-9,CASRPLGGEETQYF,TGTGCCAGCAGGCCTTTGGGGGGAGAAGAGACCCAGTACTTC
TRBJ2-1,-,11,-,TRBV7-9,CASSPDGDSFF,TGTGCCAGCAGCCCAGACGGGGACTCCTTCTTC
TRBJ2-1,-,16,few,TRBV9,CASSVVEGSIAGEQFF,TGTGCCAGCAGCGTAGTTGAAGGGTCTATAGCCGGTGAGCAGTTCTTC
TRBJ2-1,TRBD2,15,once,TRBV9,CASSVEGGAHNEQFF,TGTGCCAGCAGCGTAGAGGGAGGGGCCCACAATGAGCAGTTCTTC
TRBJ2-2,-,15,few,TRBV9,CASSVDQGPTGELFF,TGTGCCAGCAGCGTAGATCAGGGTCCCACCGGGGAGCTGTTTTTT
TRBJ2-2,-,15,once,TRBV9,CASSSEGRGSGELFF,TGTGCCAGCAGCTCTGAAGGTCGGGGTTCCGGGGAGCTGTTTTTT
TRBJ2-4,-,16,-,TRBV9,CANSALPAGSKNIQYF,TGTGCCAACAGCGCCCTCCCCGCGGGTTCCAAAAACATTCAGTACTTC
TRBJ2-5,-,15,few,TRBV5-1,CASSLALVDQETQYF,TGCGCCAGCAGCTTGGCCTTAGTGGATCAAGAGACCCAGTACTTC
TRBJ1-1,-,13,-,TRBV28,CASSSTDMREAFF,TGTGCCAGCAGTTCCACCGACATGCGTGAAGCTTTCTTT
TRBJ1-1,-,15,-,TRBV6-5,CASSYSAGQWTEAFF,TGTGCCAGCAGTTACTCCGCAGGCCAGTGGACTGAAGCTTTCTTT
TRBJ1-1,TRBD1,15,few,TRBV6-4,CASSPGTGENTEAFF,TGTGCCAGCAGCCCCGGGACAGGGGAGAACACTGAAGCTTTCTTT
TRBJ1-1,-,16,-,TRBV4-3,CASSQDQPDRNTEAFF,TGCGCCAGCAGCCAAGATCAACCCGACAGGAACACTGAAGCTTTCTTT
TRBJ1-2,-,12,-,TRBV12-3/TRBV12-4,CASRGEGYGYTF,TGTGCCAGCAGGGGGGAGGGCTATGGCTACACCTTC
TRBJ2-1,-,13,few,TRBV11-2,CASSLLLGVEQFF,TGTGCCAGCAGCTTACTTTTAGGGGTCGAGCAGTTCTTC
TRBJ1-1,-,13,few,TRBV19,CASSIDQEVQAFF,TGTGCCAGTAGTATAGATCAGGAGGTGCAAGCTTTCTTT
TRBJ2-1,TRBD2,18,-,TRBV5-4,CASSRGPLGRGGNNEQFF,TGTGCCAGCAGCCGCGGACCCCTAGGGCGGGGGGGGAACAATGAGCAGTTCTTC
TRBJ1-2,TRBD1,14,-,TRBV4-2,CASSQEDRDQGYTF,TGTGCCAGCAGCCAAGAAGACAGGGACCAGGGCTACACCTTC
TRBJ1-2,-,15,few,TRBV30,CACQPMGAFNYGYTF,TGTGCCTGCCAACCAATGGGGGCCTTCAACTATGGCTACACCTTC
TRBJ2-7,-,14,-,TRBV20-1,CSARGPKGSYEQYF,TGCAGTGCTAGAGGGCCGAAGGGCTCCTACGAGCAGTACTTC
TRBJ2-7,TRBD1,16,-,TRBV5-1,CASSLQGSTSAYEQYF,TGCGCCAGCAGCCTACAGGGGTCAACATCAGCCTACGAGCAGTACTTC
TRBJ2-1,TRBD2,15,many,TRBV4-3,CASSLIAGGRNEQFF,TGCGCCAGCAGCCTTATAGCGGGAGGTCGTAATGAGCAGTTCTTC
TRBJ2-7,TRBD2,13,many,TRBV7-9,CASSLIAGDEQYF,TGTGCCAGCAGCCTCATAGCGGGAGACGAGCAGTACTTC
TRBJ2-7,TRBD2,14,many,TRBV29-1,CSVDPGLAGDEQYF,TGCAGCGTTGACCCGGGACTAGCGGGAGACGAGCAGTACTTC
TRBJ2-7,TRBD1,13,-,TRBV20-1,CSASPGGAYEQYF,TGCAGTGCTAGCCCAGGGGGCGCCTACGAGCAGTACTTC
TRBJ1-6,-,18,few,TRBV18,CASSLSRPGYYDNSPLHF,TGTGCCAGCTCTCTCTCCCGCCCGGGGTACTACGATAATTCACCCCTCCACTTT
TRBJ2-3,TRBD2,16,-,TRBV6-1,CASSVGAGGRSDTQYF,TGTGCCAGCAGTGTCGGAGCGGGGGGGCGATCAGATACGCAGTATTTT
TRBJ2-1,-,17,-,TRBV7-3,CASSQDPPGTPYNEQFF,TGTGCCAGCAGCCAAGACCCGCCCGGGACTCCCTACAATGAGCAGTTCTTC
TRBJ2-5,TRBD1,15,-,TRBV7-9,CASSLRGTVQETQYF,TGTGCCAGCAGCTTGAGGGGGACAGTGCAAGAGACCCAGTACTTC
TRBJ2-5,TRBD2,17,many,TRBV7-2,CASSLAGLAGEQETQYF,TGTGCCAGCAGCCTTGCGGGACTAGCGGGAGAACAAGAGACCCAGTACTTC